This T cell receptor beta chain comes out of a study of blood T cell repertoires in COVID-19. Study-wide background: PBMCs, B-cell-depleted T cells, or T cells provided the cDNA or gDNA that made up the material.

The repertoire was sequenced with immunoSEQ multiplex PCR; TCRdb's copy has only in-frame clones and lacks some. The table records 200,000 to 250,000 clones, 90% of them present only once. The material sequenced was PBMCs or T cells enriched from blood (not recorded which). The receptor's source is a man younger than 45 who had recovered from COVID-19.

The CDR3 spells CASSLGQRTDTQYF. As DNA, the CDR3 is TGTGCCAGCAGCCTAGGACAGCGCACAGATACGCAGTATTTT. This chain connects TRBV5-6 to TRBJ2-3; the D gene is possibly TRBD1 (6 bases). The CDR3 loop spans 14 amino acids. Germline V CDR1 and CDR2: SGHDT, YYEEEE. The V gene lost 4 bases and the J gene lost 1 base, with 10 bases spanning the gap.